These T cell receptor beta chains were read from a single sample in a study of blood T cell repertoires in COVID-19. Sequencing used immunoSEQ multiplex PCR; TCRdb keeps in-frame clones, though not all of them. This table holds 200,000 to 250,000 clones, roughly 89% found once. The specimen sequenced was PBMCs or T cells enriched from blood (not recorded which). These receptors were obtained from a man between 25 and 39 years old who had been exposed to COVID-19. Each CDR3 is given with its conserved first and last residue. A D gene is named only where the DNA matches it firmly. Where a row states a size, it is once, few, many or the class of an expanded clone; other rows omit it.

cdr3_aa	cdr3_nt	d_call	v_call	j_call	clone_size
CASSRGTGESPLHF	TGCGCCAGCAGCCGGGGGACAGGGGAATCACCCCTCCACTTT	TRBD1	TRBV4-3	TRBJ1-6	.
CASSQVPGQTYSNQPQHF	TGCGCCAGCAGCCAAGTCCCGGGACAGACCTATAGCAATCAGCCCCAGCATTTT	TRBD1	TRBV4-1	TRBJ1-5	.
CASSLGGGYTF	TGTGCCAGCAGTTTAGGGGGGGGATACACCTTC	.	TRBV12-3/TRBV12-4	TRBJ1-2	.
CASSPDRGRWAEAFF	TGTGCCAGCAGTCCTGACAGGGGAAGGTGGGCTGAAGCTTTCTTT	TRBD1	TRBV27	TRBJ1-1	.
CATSAGETQYF	TGTGCCACCAGTGCCGGTGAGACCCAGTACTTC	.	TRBV24-1	TRBJ2-5	.
CASGPTGLAFF	TGTGCTAGTGGTCCTACAGGGCTAGCTTTCTTT	.	TRBV12-5	TRBJ1-1	.
CAWRGDSYGYTF	TGTGCCTGGAGGGGGGACAGCTATGGCTACACCTTC	TRBD1	TRBV30	TRBJ1-2	.
CASSQGTGNTGELFF	TGTGCCAGCAGCCAGGGGACAGGGAACACCGGGGAGCTGTTTTTT	TRBD1	TRBV3-1/TRBV3-2	TRBJ2-2	.
CATSRDRQGGDEKLFF	TGTGCCACCAGCAGAGACAGACAGGGCGGTGATGAAAAACTGTTTTTT	TRBD1	TRBV15	TRBJ1-4	.
CASTEVGGQAVNEQFF	TGTGCCAGCACCGAAGTCGGTGGACAGGCGGTCAATGAGCAGTTCTTC	TRBD1	TRBV27	TRBJ2-1	.
CASSQFYGEETQYF	TGTGCCAGCAGCCAATTTTACGGGGAAGAGACCCAGTACTTC	.	TRBV16	TRBJ2-5	once
CASSRRGDTQYF	TGTGCCAGCAGTCGTCGGGGAGATACGCAGTATTTT	.	TRBV6-5	TRBJ2-3	.
CASSLTSGGYNEQFF	TGTGCCAGCAGCCTCACTAGCGGGGGCTACAATGAGCAGTTCTTC	TRBD2	TRBV3-1/TRBV3-2	TRBJ2-1	.
CASSQLETQYF	TGTGCCAGCAGCCAACTAGAGACCCAGTACTTC	.	TRBV3-1/TRBV3-2	TRBJ2-5	.
CASSRLVRGWETQYF	TGTGCCAGCAGCCGACTTGTGCGGGGATGGGAGACCCAGTACTTC	.	TRBV6-5	TRBJ2-5	.
CASTTTASYEQYF	TGTGCCAGCACCACGACAGCCAGCTACGAGCAGTACTTC	.	TRBV28	TRBJ2-7	.
CATRQGGTDTQYF	TGTGCCACACGACAGGGTGGTACAGATACGCAGTATTTT	TRBD1	TRBV24-1	TRBJ2-3	.
CASSSSTTYNEQFF	TGTGCCAGCAGCTCCTCGACTACGTACAATGAGCAGTTCTTC	.	TRBV6-5	TRBJ2-1	.
CASSLSSRGTGELFF	TGTGCCAGCAGCTTAAGCAGCAGGGGCACCGGGGAGCTGTTTTTT	.	TRBV7-3	TRBJ2-2	.
CASSLASGGAGNEQFF	TGTGCCAGCAGCTTAGCTAGCGGGGGGGCCGGGAATGAGCAGTTCTTC	TRBD2	TRBV7-7	TRBJ2-1	.
CASRATGGALEAFF	TGTGCCAGCAGGGCGACAGGGGGGGCCCTTGAAGCTTTCTTT	TRBD1	TRBV5-8	TRBJ1-1	.
CASSVGAETEAFF	TGTGCCAGCAGTGTGGGGGCAGAGACTGAAGCTTTCTTT	.	TRBV27	TRBJ1-1	.
CASTPGLAGYNEQFF	TGTGCCAGCACCCCGGGACTAGCGGGGTACAATGAGCAGTTCTTC	TRBD2	TRBV2	TRBJ2-1	few
CASSLDRDHSNEQYF	TGTGCCAGCAGCTTAGACCGGGATCATTCCAACGAGCAGTACTTC	.	TRBV7-9	TRBJ2-7	.
CASSTDRGQNEQFF	TGTGCCAGCTCAACGGACAGGGGGCAGAATGAGCAGTTCTTC	TRBD1	TRBV18	TRBJ2-1	.
CASNFNEKLFF	TGTGCCAGCAACTTTAATGAAAAACTGTTTTTT	.	TRBV28	TRBJ1-4	.
CASSGAAEKLFF	TGTGCCAGTTCAGGGGCGGCTGAAAAACTGTTTTTT	.	TRBV19	TRBJ1-4	.
CASSPGLAGGTNIYEQYF	TGTGCCAGCAGCCCGGGACTAGCGGGGGGCACTAATATCTACGAGCAGTACTTC	TRBD2	TRBV3-1/TRBV3-2	TRBJ2-7	.
CASSVPGGFTDTQYF	TGTGCCAGCTCGGTTCCGGGGGGATTCACAGATACGCAGTATTTT	TRBD2	TRBV2	TRBJ2-3	.
CASSLGLREDTQYF	TGTGCCAGCAGCTTAGGGCTGAGGGAGGATACGCAGTATTTT	.	TRBV7-2	TRBJ2-3	.
CASSSGTSPYNEQFF	TGTGCCAGCAGCTCCGGGACTTCTCCCTACAATGAGCAGTTCTTC	.	TRBV6-6	TRBJ2-1	.
CASSLTRQPGEKLFF	TGTGCCAGCAGCTTGACGCGGCAGCCCGGGGAAAAACTGTTTTTT	.	TRBV5-5	TRBJ1-4	.
CASSRGQNYNSPLHF	TGTGCCAGTAGCCGGGGACAGAACTATAATTCACCCCTCCACTTT	TRBD1	TRBV19	TRBJ1-6	.
CASTDNNEQFF	TGTGCCAGCACCGACAACAATGAGCAGTTCTTC	.	TRBV6-5	TRBJ2-1	.
CASSEDRGRNGYTF	TGCGCCAGCAGCGAGGACAGGGGCCGGAATGGCTACACCTTC	TRBD1	TRBV5-1	TRBJ1-2	.
CASRLTGQDNSPLHF	TGTGCCAGCAGGCTGACAGGGCAAGATAATTCACCCCTCCACTTT	TRBD1	TRBV2	TRBJ1-6	.
CASTPQFTSRYQSSYNEQFF	TGTGCCAGCACCCCTCAGTTCACTAGCCGCTACCAAAGCTCCTACAATGAGCAGTTCTTC	.	TRBV9	TRBJ2-1	.
CASSPGTGGNNEQFF	TGTGCCAGCAGTCCCGGGACAGGGGGTAACAATGAGCAGTTCTTC	TRBD1	TRBV27	TRBJ2-1	.
CASSIVSTGPLTQETQYF	TGTGCCAGTAGTATAGTATCGACAGGGCCTTTAACCCAAGAGACCCAGTACTTC	TRBD1	TRBV19	TRBJ2-5	.
CATSRGGEAQPQHF	TGTGCCACCAGCAGAGGTGGGGAGGCTCAGCCCCAGCATTTT	.	TRBV15	TRBJ1-5	.
CATSGGQDNEKLFF	TGCGCCACCTCAGGGGGGCAAGATAATGAAAAACTGTTTTTT	TRBD1	TRBV10-2	TRBJ1-4	.
CATSRRQGEYGYTF	TGTGCCACCAGCAGGCGACAGGGGGAATATGGCTACACCTTC	TRBD1	TRBV15	TRBJ1-2	.
CASSLPGQGASSTGELFF	TGTGCCAGCTCACTTCCGGGACAGGGGGCTTCATCCACCGGGGAGCTGTTTTTT	TRBD1	TRBV18	TRBJ2-2	.
CASSSTTGVVGELFF	TGTGCCAGCAGCTCAACTACAGGGGTGGTCGGGGAGCTGTTTTTT	TRBD1	TRBV11-1	TRBJ2-2	.
CASSPVLSATGEQYF	TGTGCCAGCAGCCCCGTCCTCTCCGCGACTGGGGAGCAGTACTTC	.	TRBV7-3	TRBJ2-7	.
CASSHGGSKPQHF	TGTGCCAGCAGTCACGGGGGGTCTAAGCCCCAGCATTTT	.	TRBV6-5	TRBJ1-5	.
CASSYPGSVSYEQYF	TGTGCCAGCAGTTACCCGGGGAGTGTCTCCTACGAGCAGTACTTC	.	TRBV6-2/TRBV6-3	TRBJ2-7	once
CASTSGGGSRETQYF	TGTGCCAGCACGTCGGGCGGGGGGTCAAGAGAGACCCAGTACTTC	TRBD2	TRBV9	TRBJ2-5	.
CASSYSTDRPPYNEQFF	TGTGCCAGCAGTTACTCGACAGACAGGCCCCCCTACAATGAGCAGTTCTTC	.	TRBV6-2/TRBV6-3	TRBJ2-1	.
CSASRDREIMNTEAFF	TGCAGTGCTAGTAGGGACAGGGAGATCATGAACACTGAAGCTTTCTTT	TRBD1	TRBV20-1	TRBJ1-1	many
CASSLVPRELYEQYF	TGTGCCAGCAGCTTAGTCCCCAGGGAACTCTACGAGCAGTACTTC	.	TRBV11-2	TRBJ2-7	.
CASSINSGGVSTDTQYF	TGTGCCAGCAGTATCAATAGCGGGGGGGTAAGCACAGATACGCAGTATTTT	TRBD2	TRBV7-6	TRBJ2-3	.
CASSRTGSGVSNQPQHF	TGTGCCAGCAGCCGGACAGGGTCCGGAGTGAGCAATCAGCCCCAGCATTTT	TRBD1	TRBV7-8	TRBJ1-5	few
CASSSKEVGNTIYF	TGTGCCAGCAGCTCCAAGGAGGTCGGAAACACCATATATTTT	.	TRBV5-4	TRBJ1-3	.